Listed below are T cell receptor beta chains from one sample, sequenced in a study of early T cells in non-severe SARS-CoV-2 infection. TCRdb re-derived calls from the 5' RACE reads in MiXCR, one entry per CDR3 protein. This sample carries around 67,000 distinct CDR3 sequences, around 13% of them seen once, and the ten largest clones take roughly 1.3%. The sequencing sample was made of whole blood. All receptors derive from an adult who was a healthcare worker with PCR-confirmed SARS-CoV-2 infection or an uninfected control (not recorded which). Each CDR3 is given with its conserved first and last residue. Each record gives: J gene, clone size, D gene, V gene, CDR3 protein, CDR3 DNA. The D gene is left open where the match is weak. Not all rows give a size; the values are once, few, many and, for expanded clones, a class.

J: TRBJ1-2; size: NA; D: NA; V: TRBV12-3/TRBV12-4; CDR3: CASSLTGNYGYTF; DNA: TGTGCCAGCAGTTTAACAGGCAACTATGGCTACACCTTC
J: TRBJ1-1; size: many; D: NA; V: TRBV7-9; CDR3: CASSLGASPEAFF; DNA: TGTGCCAGCAGCTTAGGAGCTTCTCCAGAAGCTTTCTTT
J: TRBJ1-1; size: NA; D: TRBD1; V: TRBV5-1; CDR3: CASSGGTALTDTEAFF; DNA: TGCGCCAGCAGCGGCGGGACAGCCTTGACGGACACTGAAGCTTTCTTT
J: TRBJ2-1; size: many; D: NA; V: TRBV7-2; CDR3: CASSPPGAHSYNEQFF; DNA: TGTGCCAGCAGCCCTCCGGGAGCTCACTCCTACAATGAGCAGTTCTTC
J: TRBJ2-2; size: many; D: NA; V: TRBV7-2; CDR3: CASSLVVGVVTGELFF; DNA: TGTGCCAGCAGCTTAGTGGTGGGGGTGGTCACCGGGGAGCTGTTTTTT
J: TRBJ2-1; size: many; D: TRBD1; V: TRBV7-6; CDR3: CASSLGQGKKFF; DNA: TGTGCCAGCAGCTTAGGACAGGGGAAGAAGTTCTTC
J: TRBJ1-4; size: NA; D: TRBD1; V: TRBV12-3/TRBV12-4; CDR3: CASRRQGWNEKLFF; DNA: TGTGCCAGCAGGAGACAGGGATGGAATGAAAAACTGTTTTTT
J: TRBJ2-7; size: many; D: NA; V: TRBV9; CDR3: CASSVARTALDYEQYF; DNA: TGTGCCAGCAGCGTAGCTAGAACAGCTCTAGATTACGAGCAGTACTTC
J: TRBJ1-6; size: many; D: TRBD1; V: TRBV25-1; CDR3: CASSRGGQGSSYNSPLHF; DNA: TGTGCCAGCAGTAGGGGAGGACAGGGGAGCTCCTATAATTCACCCCTCCACTTT
J: TRBJ1-4; size: many; D: NA; V: TRBV21-1; CDR3: CASSKQNGPHSTNEKLFF; DNA: TGTGCCAGCAGCAAACAGAACGGTCCCCACTCAACTAATGAAAAACTGTTTTTT
J: TRBJ2-1; size: many; D: TRBD2; V: TRBV29-1; CDR3: CSVEGWEGRNEQFF; DNA: TGCAGCGTTGAAGGGTGGGAGGGCCGGAATGAGCAGTTCTTC
J: TRBJ1-1; size: few; D: TRBD1; V: TRBV9; CDR3: CASSVGTGEEAFF; DNA: TGTGCCAGCAGCGTGGGGACAGGGGAAGAAGCTTTCTTT
J: TRBJ2-7; size: many; D: NA; V: TRBV10-2; CDR3: CASSEGGYSYEQYF; DNA: TGCGCCAGCAGTGAAGGCGGTTACTCCTACGAGCAGTACTTC
J: TRBJ2-2; size: many; D: TRBD2; V: TRBV28; CDR3: CASSSGLAGISGELFF; DNA: TGTGCCAGCAGTTCCGGGCTAGCGGGGATTTCCGGGGAGCTGTTTTTT
J: TRBJ1-5; size: once; D: NA; V: TRBV19; CDR3: CATAGNSNQPQHF; DNA: TGTGCCACGGCAGGTAATAGCAATCAGCCCCAGCATTTT
J: TRBJ2-1; size: many; D: TRBD2; V: TRBV7-2; CDR3: CASSLELAGAYEQFF; DNA: TGTGCCAGCAGCTTAGAACTAGCGGGAGCATATGAGCAGTTCTTC
J: TRBJ1-2; size: many; D: TRBD1; V: TRBV28; CDR3: CASSSPGQDVYGYTF; DNA: TGTGCCAGCAGCTCACCGGGACAGGATGTCTATGGCTACACCTTC
J: TRBJ1-1; size: many; D: NA; V: TRBV6-2/TRBV6-3; CDR3: CASRKGTRLTNTEAFF; DNA: TGTGCCAGCAGGAAAGGGACAAGGCTGACGAACACTGAAGCTTTCTTT
J: TRBJ2-2; size: many; D: NA; V: TRBV29-1; CDR3: CSVSPNTGELFF; DNA: TGCAGCGTTTCTCCGAACACCGGGGAGCTGTTTTTT
J: TRBJ1-1; size: many; D: NA; V: TRBV19; CDR3: CASSIPQGGENTEAFF; DNA: TGTGCCAGTAGTATTCCCCAGGGAGGAGAGAACACTGAAGCTTTCTTT
J: TRBJ2-1; size: many; D: TRBD1; V: TRBV10-2; CDR3: CASSRQGREEQFF; DNA: TGCGCCAGCAGTCGACAGGGACGAGAGGAGCAGTTCTTC
J: TRBJ1-5; size: many; D: TRBD1; V: TRBV19; CDR3: CASSILTGGGQPQHF; DNA: TGTGCCAGTAGTATCCTGACAGGGGGCGGTCAGCCCCAGCATTTT
J: TRBJ2-3; size: many; D: NA; V: TRBV18; CDR3: CASSPSGGVNADTQYF; DNA: TGTGCCAGCTCACCCTCCGGGGGAGTGAACGCAGATACGCAGTATTTT
J: TRBJ2-1; size: many; D: NA; V: TRBV3-1; CDR3: CASSLPGTPLQNEQFF; DNA: TGTGCCAGCAGCCTTCCCGGGACGCCGCTACAGAATGAGCAGTTCTTC
J: TRBJ2-7; size: many; D: NA; V: TRBV6-1; CDR3: CASSERGKGEQYF; DNA: TGTGCCAGCAGTGAACGGGGGAAAGGCGAGCAGTACTTC
J: TRBJ2-3; size: few; D: NA; V: TRBV29-1; CDR3: CSVMSGTDTQYF; DNA: TGCAGCGTTATGAGCGGCACAGATACGCAGTATTTT
J: TRBJ2-2; size: few; D: NA; V: TRBV28; CDR3: CASSHRTTGELFF; DNA: TGTGCCAGCAGCCACAGGACCACCGGGGAGCTGTTTTTT
J: TRBJ2-5; size: many; D: NA; V: TRBV7-9; CDR3: CASRGWAGPTGTQYF; DNA: TGTGCCAGCCGGGGATGGGCAGGACCCACGGGGACCCAGTACTTC
J: TRBJ1-1; size: NA; D: NA; V: TRBV29-1; CDR3: CSGTFGNTEAFF; DNA: TGCAGCGGCACTTTTGGGAACACTGAAGCTTTCTTT
J: TRBJ2-5; size: NA; D: TRBD1; V: TRBV9; CDR3: CASSRRSRGQETQYF; DNA: TGTGCCAGCAGCCGTAGATCCAGGGGGCAAGAGACCCAGTACTTC
J: TRBJ1-2; size: many; D: TRBD1; V: TRBV4-1; CDR3: CASSQPRARTGGLLNYGYTF; DNA: TGCGCCAGCAGCCAACCCCGCGCCAGGACAGGGGGCTTACTTAACTATGGCTACACCTTC
J: TRBJ2-7; size: many; D: NA; V: TRBV6-2/TRBV6-3; CDR3: CASSFQVAFEQYF; DNA: TGTGCCAGCAGTTTCCAAGTTGCCTTCGAGCAGTACTTC
J: TRBJ1-1; size: NA; D: NA; V: TRBV11-2; CDR3: CASSFRGLMNTEAFF; DNA: TGTGCCAGCAGCTTCCGTGGGCTTATGAACACTGAAGCTTTCTTT
J: TRBJ2-1; size: many; D: TRBD2; V: TRBV20-1; CDR3: CSARGILAGTLHEQFF; DNA: TGCAGTGCTAGAGGGATCCTAGCGGGCACGTTACATGAGCAGTTCTTC
J: TRBJ2-6; size: many; D: TRBD1; V: TRBV7-6; CDR3: CASSYGTGEAGANVLTF; DNA: TGTGCCAGCAGCTACGGGACAGGGGAGGCTGGGGCCAACGTCCTGACTTTC
J: TRBJ2-7; size: many; D: NA; V: TRBV5-1; CDR3: CASSFSYEQYF; DNA: TGCGCCAGCAGCTTCTCCTACGAGCAGTACTTC
J: TRBJ2-7; size: many; D: NA; V: TRBV28; CDR3: CASSPGGHPQEQYF; DNA: TGTGCCAGCAGCCCCGGGGGACACCCCCAAGAGCAGTACTTC
J: TRBJ2-1; size: many; D: NA; V: TRBV24-1; CDR3: CATSAEGAYNEQFF; DNA: TGTGCCACCAGCGCTGAAGGGGCCTACAATGAGCAGTTCTTC
J: TRBJ2-7; size: many; D: NA; V: TRBV27; CDR3: CASSLLGAAGEQYF; DNA: TGTGCCAGCAGTCTTTTGGGGGCTGCCGGCGAGCAGTACTTC
J: TRBJ2-7; size: many; D: NA; V: TRBV7-2; CDR3: CASSFSLGAYEQYF; DNA: TGTGCCAGCAGCTTCAGCCTGGGCGCCTACGAGCAGTACTTC
J: TRBJ2-3; size: many; D: TRBD2; V: TRBV20-1; CDR3: CSARGAQGTSGGAPDTQYF; DNA: TGCAGTGCTAGAGGTGCACAAGGGACTAGCGGGGGGGCCCCAGATACGCAGTATTTT
J: TRBJ2-7; size: few; D: NA; V: TRBV24-1; CDR3: CATSDPDTSYEQYF; DNA: TGTGCCACCAGTGACCCAGACACCTCCTACGAGCAGTACTTC
J: TRBJ2-3; size: many; D: NA; V: TRBV13; CDR3: CATTLGGASLGDTQYF; DNA: TGTGCCACCACGTTGGGGGGGGCCTCCCTGGGAGATACGCAGTATTTT
J: TRBJ1-1; size: NA; D: TRBD1; V: TRBV6-1; CDR3: CASRGDRGRAFF; DNA: TGTGCCAGCAGGGGGGACAGGGGGCGAGCTTTCTTT
J: TRBJ1-1; size: many; D: TRBD1; V: TRBV27; CDR3: CASSPQGANTEAFF; DNA: TGTGCCAGCAGTCCCCAGGGGGCCAACACTGAAGCTTTCTTT
J: TRBJ2-3; size: few; D: NA; V: TRBV7-2; CDR3: CASSSVADTQYF; DNA: TGTGCCAGCAGCTCTGTTGCAGATACGCAGTATTTT
J: TRBJ1-6; size: NA; D: NA; V: TRBV13; CDR3: CASSLGSGGGSPLHF; DNA: TGTGCCAGCAGCTTAGGGTCGGGGGGCGGTTCACCCCTCCACTTT
J: TRBJ2-7; size: NA; D: NA; V: TRBV28; CDR3: CASSLWGSQGQHEQYF; DNA: TGTGCCAGCAGTTTATGGGGTAGCCAGGGTCAGCACGAGCAGTACTTC
J: TRBJ2-7; size: NA; D: TRBD1; V: TRBV5-1; CDR3: CASSSPGQGYEQYF; DNA: TGCGCCAGCAGCTCCCCGGGACAGGGTTACGAGCAGTACTTC
J: TRBJ2-6; size: many; D: NA; V: TRBV6-2/TRBV6-3; CDR3: CASSYIAGATGANVLTF; DNA: TGTGCCAGCAGTTACATCGCCGGGGCAACTGGGGCCAACGTCCTGACTTTC
J: TRBJ2-2; size: many; D: TRBD2; V: TRBV6-5; CDR3: CASSPLAGGRTGELFF; DNA: TGTGCCAGCAGTCCCCTCGCGGGGGGGCGGACCGGGGAGCTGTTTTTT